The present T cell receptor (beta chain) was sequenced within a study of identical twins. MiXCR was run by TCRdb on the 5' RACE reads, yielding one entry per CDR3 protein. Among 450,000 or so distinct CDR3 sequences listed, 20% to 30% were seen once. A note on this clonotype: Its specificity is unknown.

Whole-study results and caveats: Cross-sectional statistical analysis, not tracking of the same donors, underpinned the conclusions.

There were only healthy Caucasians among the donors. Germline loops: CDR1 SEHNR, CDR2 FQNEAQ (reference sequence). Deletions cut 3 bases from V and 0 bases from J, with 15 bases between. The CDR3 is made up of 17 amino acids. These records were also assigned to another study, of T cells expressing NK-cell markers.

This TCR came from a woman between 18 and 30 years old in good health. Sequenced input: CD4+ T cells sorted from blood. The genes are TRBV7-9 and TRBJ2-1; D gene uncertain. CDR3 DNA: TGTGCCAGCAGCTTGACCCAGCAGTTGGCCTCCTACAATGAGCAGTTCTTC. Translated: CASSLTQQLASYNEQFF.